One T cell receptor (beta chain) is described in this entry. These data are taken from a study of blood T cell repertoires in COVID-19. At the level of the study: Samples of COVID-19 (acute and convalescent) were obtained from the United States, Italy and Spain. Sources were T cells, B-cell-depleted T cells, or PBMCs; the material itself was cDNA or gDNA.

Study processing details: Amplification of reference gene primers was used by the study to estimate nucleated cell counts. TCRdb's table, derived via immunoSEQ multiplex PCR, lists solely in-frame clones and lacks some. V and J calls plus clone size are reproduced from that table; the DNA served to infer D and trimming. The sample consists of some 200,000 clones, more than 65% of them appearing once. The germline V gene has CDR1 LNHDA and CDR2 SQIVND (reference sequence). V lost 5 bases, J lost 5 bases, and 6 bases stayed unmatched. CDR3 length equals 14 residues. The sequenced sample consisted of peripheral blood. The sequence was collected from a woman in her 30s who had recovered from COVID-19. This sequence joins TRBV19 and TRBJ2-5; 9 positions match TRBD1. CDR3 bases: TGTGCCAGTAGTCCGGGGACAGGGTGGGAGACCCAGTACTTC. It encodes CASSPGTGWETQYF. Full variable domain (outside the CDR3, taken from reference TRBV19 and TRBJ2-5): DGGITQSPKYLFRKEGQNVTLSCEQNLNHDAMYWYRQDPGQGLRLIYYSQIVNDFQKGDIAEGYSVSREKKESFPLTVTSAQKNPTAFYLCASSPGTGWETQYFGPGTRLLVL.